This T cell receptor beta chain stems from a study of cytomegalovirus exposure and HLA in healthy donors. Overall study results and limits: TCR clusters originating in the first cohort tended to co-occur in the approximately 130 validation repertoires, according to a later analysis. The investigators catalogued 150 to 200 TCR beta chains as cytomegalovirus-associated.

Germline V gene data show CDR1 as GTSNPN and CDR2 as SVGIG (reference sequence). The V segment lost 1 base and the J segment 6 bases; nucleotides outside the gene matches: 6. CDR3 length: 14 amino acids. Generated by immunoSEQ multiplex PCR, the TCRdb table keeps only in-frame clones and is missing some. The sample holds 120,000 or so clones, roughly 90% seen once. The donors formed part of the roughly 120-subject validation cohort, distinct from the roughly 700-subject first cohort. This clone was recorded once. Its antigen remains unidentified. The sequence was collected from a woman under 30 in good health and CMV-seronegative. The sample taken for sequencing was PBMCs. The V gene is TRBV30, the J gene TRBJ2-5; 9 nucleotides line up with TRBD2. Here the CDR3 reads CAWSAAGGPKTQYF. The CDR3 DNA reads as TGTGCCTGGAGTGCGGCGGGGGGGCCGAAGACCCAGTACTTC.